This T cell receptor (beta chain) was found in a study of blood T cell repertoires in COVID-19. Some clones are missing from TCRdb's copy, which holds only in-frame ones; the method was immunoSEQ multiplex PCR. The table records around 220,000 clones, 90% of them present only once. This CDR3 spans 14 amino acids. In germline, CDR1 is SNHLY, CDR2 FYNNEI. V was pared by 5 bases and J by 4 bases, with 14 bases between. This TCR was sampled from a man between 25 and 39 years old who had been exposed to COVID-19. Material: PBMCs or T cells enriched from blood (not recorded which). The V gene is TRBV2, the J gene TRBJ1-2; D is possibly TRBD1 (6 bases). This chain's CDR3 is CASSSDSLGYGYTF. The CDR3 bases are TGTGCCAGCAGTTCGGACAGTCTTGGCTATGGCTACACCTTC. The variable domain in full, completed from reference TRBV2 and TRBJ1-2, reads EPEVTQTPSHQVTQMGQEVILRCVPISNHLYFYWYRQILGQKVEFLVSFYNNEISEKSEIFDDQFSVERPDGSNFTLKIRSTKLEDSAMYFCASSSDSLGYGYTFGSGTRLTVV.